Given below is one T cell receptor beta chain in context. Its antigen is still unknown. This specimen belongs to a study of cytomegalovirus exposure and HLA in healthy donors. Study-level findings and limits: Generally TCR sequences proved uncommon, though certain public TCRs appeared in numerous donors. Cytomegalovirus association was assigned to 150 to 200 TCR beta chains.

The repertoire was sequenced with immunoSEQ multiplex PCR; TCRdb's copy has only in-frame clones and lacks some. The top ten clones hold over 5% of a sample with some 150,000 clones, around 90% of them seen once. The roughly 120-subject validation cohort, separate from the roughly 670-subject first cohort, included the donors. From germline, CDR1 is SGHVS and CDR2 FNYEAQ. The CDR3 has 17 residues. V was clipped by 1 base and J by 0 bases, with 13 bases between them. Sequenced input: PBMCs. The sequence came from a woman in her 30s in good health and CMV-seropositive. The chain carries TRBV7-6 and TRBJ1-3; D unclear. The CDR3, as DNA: TGTGCCAGCAGCTTAGATTTCAGCGAAGACTCTGGAAACACCATATATTTT. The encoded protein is CASSLDFSEDSGNTIYF.